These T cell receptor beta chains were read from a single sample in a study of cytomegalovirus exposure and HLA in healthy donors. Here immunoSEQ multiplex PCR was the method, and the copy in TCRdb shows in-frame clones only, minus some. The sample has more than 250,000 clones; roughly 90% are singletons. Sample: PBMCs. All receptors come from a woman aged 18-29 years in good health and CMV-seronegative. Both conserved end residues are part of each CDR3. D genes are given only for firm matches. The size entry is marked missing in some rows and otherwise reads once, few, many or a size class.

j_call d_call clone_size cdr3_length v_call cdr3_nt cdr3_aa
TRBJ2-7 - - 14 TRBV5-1 TGCGCCAGCAGCCCACAGGGCTATACGGGCGAGCAGTACTTC CASSPQGYTGEQYF
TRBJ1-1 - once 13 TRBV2 TGTGCCAGCAGGAGAAATTACGGCACTGAAGCTTTCTTT CASRRNYGTEAFF
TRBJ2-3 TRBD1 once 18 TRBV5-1 TGCGCCAGCAGCTTACTTGGACAGGGGGCCACTAGCACAGATACGCAGTATTTT CASSLLGQGATSTDTQYF
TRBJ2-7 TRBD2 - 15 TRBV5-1 TGCGCCAGCAGCTTGGCTCTAGCGGGATCCTACGAGCAGTACTTC CASSLALAGSYEQYF
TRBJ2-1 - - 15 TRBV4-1 TGCGCCAGCAGCCAAACAGTTTCCTCCTACAATGAGCAGTTCTTC CASSQTVSSYNEQFF
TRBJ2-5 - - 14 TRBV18 TGTGCCAGCTCCCCCCCGGGTAGCCAAGAGACCCAGTACTTC CASSPPGSQETQYF
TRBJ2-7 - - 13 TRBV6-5 TGTGCCAGCAGTCCCCCGGGGGAGCGGGAGCAGTACTTC CASSPPGEREQYF
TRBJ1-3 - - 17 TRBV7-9 TGTGCCAGCAGCTTACTCAGGCAGGGCTACTCTGGAAACACCATATATTTT CASSLLRQGYSGNTIYF
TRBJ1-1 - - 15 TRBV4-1 TGCGCCAGCAGCCAAGATTTTGGGCGAGTGACTGAAGCTTTCTTT CASSQDFGRVTEAFF
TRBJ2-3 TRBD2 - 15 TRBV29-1 TGCAGCGTTGAAGATCGCCCTAGCGGGAGTGATACGCAGTATTTT CSVEDRPSGSDTQYF
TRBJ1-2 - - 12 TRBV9 TGTGCCAGCAGCTCACAGGGATACGGCTACACCTTC CASSSQGYGYTF
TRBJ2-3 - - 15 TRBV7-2 TGTGCCAGCAGCTTAGAATTGGCCCGAGGAGATACGCAGTATTTT CASSLELARGDTQYF
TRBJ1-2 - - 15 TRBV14 TGTGCCAGCAGCCAGTATCCCGGGGGGGACTATGGCTACACCTTC CASSQYPGGDYGYTF
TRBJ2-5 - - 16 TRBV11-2 TGTGCCAGCAGCTATGACCACAGGGAGATCGAAGAGACCCAGTACTTC CASSYDHREIEETQYF
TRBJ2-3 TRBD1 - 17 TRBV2 TGTGCCAGCAGTGAAAGGAAAGGGACAGGGGACGGAGATACGCAGTATTTT CASSERKGTGDGDTQYF
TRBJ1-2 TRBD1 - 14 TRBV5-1 TGCGCCAGCAGCTTGAGGACAGGGAACTATGGCTACACCTTC CASSLRTGNYGYTF
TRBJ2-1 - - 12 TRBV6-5 TGTGCCAGCAGTGAACAGGGCGGTGCGGAGTTCTTC CASSEQGGAEFF
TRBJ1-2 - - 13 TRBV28 TGTGCCAGCAGTTTCCCTAGCTATTATGGCTACACCTTC CASSFPSYYGYTF
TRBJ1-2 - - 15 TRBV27 TGTGCCAGCAGTTTTTATGGGGCCGGGAACTATGGCTACACCTTC CASSFYGAGNYGYTF
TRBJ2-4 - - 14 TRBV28 TGTGCCAGTATCCCCTCCCTAGCCAAAAACATTCAGTACTTC CASIPSLAKNIQYF
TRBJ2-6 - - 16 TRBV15 TGTGCCACCAGCAGAGACAGGAGCGGTGGGGCCAACGTCCTGACTTTC CATSRDRSGGANVLTF
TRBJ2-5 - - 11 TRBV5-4 TGTGCCAGCAGCTTGTCTGAGACCCAGTACTTC CASSLSETQYF
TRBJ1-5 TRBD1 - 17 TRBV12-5 TGTGCTAGTGGTTTGGGAACACAGGGGGGCTTATCTCAGCCCCAGCATTTT CASGLGTQGGLSQPQHF
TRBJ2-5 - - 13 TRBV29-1 TGCAGCGCCGTGGACAGACATCAAGAGACCCAGTACTTC CSAVDRHQETQYF
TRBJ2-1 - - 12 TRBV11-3 TGTGCCAGCAGCTTAGGGGGCGATGAGCAGTTCTTC CASSLGGDEQFF
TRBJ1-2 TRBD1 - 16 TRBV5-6 TGTGCCAGCAGCCGGGAGTGGCGGACAGGGGTATATGGCTACACCTTC CASSREWRTGVYGYTF
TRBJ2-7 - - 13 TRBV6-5 TGTGCCAGCAGTGCCGGGCCCCCCGGAGGGCAGTACTTC CASSAGPPGGQYF
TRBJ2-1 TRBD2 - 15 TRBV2 TGTGCCAGCAAGCGGGAGGGGCCACCGAACAATGAGCAGTTCTTC CASKREGPPNNEQFF
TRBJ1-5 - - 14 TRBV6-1 TGTGCCAGCAGAGACGACAGGCGCAATCAGCCCCAGCATTTT CASRDDRRNQPQHF
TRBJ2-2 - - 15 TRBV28 TGTGCCAGCAGCCCGGCGGCCCAGAACACCGGGGAGCTGTTTTTT CASSPAAQNTGELFF
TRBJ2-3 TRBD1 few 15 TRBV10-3 TGTGCCATCAGGTCACAGGGGCTACGCACAGATACGCAGTATTTT CAIRSQGLRTDTQYF
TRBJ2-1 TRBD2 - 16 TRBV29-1 TGCAGCGCCGACGGGGGGGAGCGGGTACCTTACAATGAGCAGTTCTTC CSADGGERVPYNEQFF
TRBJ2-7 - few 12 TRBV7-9 TGTGCCAGCAGCCCGCACTACTACGAGCAGTACTTC CASSPHYYEQYF
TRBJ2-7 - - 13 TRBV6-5 TGTGCCAGCAGTTGGACTAACTCCTACGAGCAGTACTTC CASSWTNSYEQYF
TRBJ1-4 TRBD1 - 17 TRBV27 TGTGCCAGCACCCACAGGGGGCGTGGGACAACTAATGAAAAACTGTTTTTT CASTHRGRGTTNEKLFF
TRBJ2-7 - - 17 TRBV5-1 TGCGCCAGCAGCTTGGTACATAACCCGCGGAGTTGGTACGAGCAGTACTTC CASSLVHNPRSWYEQYF
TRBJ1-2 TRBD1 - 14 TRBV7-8 TGTGCCAGCAGCGACTGGGGACAGTCCTATGGCTACACCTTC CASSDWGQSYGYTF
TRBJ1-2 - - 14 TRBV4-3 TGCGCCAGCAGCCAAGCGGAGGGGATCTATGGCTACACCTTC CASSQAEGIYGYTF
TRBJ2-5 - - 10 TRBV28 TGTGCCACCATCCAAGAGACCCAGTACTTC CATIQETQYF
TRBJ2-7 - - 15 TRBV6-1 TGTGCCAGCAGCGAACAGGACTTCCCTACCTACGAGCAGTACTTC CASSEQDFPTYEQYF
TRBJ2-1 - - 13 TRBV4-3 TGCGCCAGCAGCCAACAACTAGACAATGAGCAGTTCTTC CASSQQLDNEQFF
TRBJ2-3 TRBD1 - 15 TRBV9 TGTGCCAGTTCACCGGGACAGGGAAGGACAGATACGCAGTATTTT CASSPGQGRTDTQYF
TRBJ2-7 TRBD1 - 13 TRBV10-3 TGTGCCACCCGGACAGGGGATCCCTACGAGCAGTACTTC CATRTGDPYEQYF
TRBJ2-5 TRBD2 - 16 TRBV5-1 TGCGCCAGCAGCTTTGTTGGGCTAGCGGCTCCGGAGACCCAGTACTTC CASSFVGLAAPETQYF
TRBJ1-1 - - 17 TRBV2 TGTGCCAGCAGCGGATCGCCAGGGGCGGTTGCGGCGACTGAAGCTTTCTTT CASSGSPGAVAATEAFF
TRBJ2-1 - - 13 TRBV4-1 TGCGCCAGCAGCCAAGATGTATTGGAGGGGCAGTTCTTC CASSQDVLEGQFF
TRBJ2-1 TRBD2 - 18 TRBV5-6 TGTGCCAGCAGTTGGCGGACTAGCGGGACGGGTAAGGGTAATGAGCAGTTCTTC CASSWRTSGTGKGNEQFF
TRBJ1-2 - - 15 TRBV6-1 TGTGCCAGCACCCAGACAGAAAACCCTCTCTATGGCTACACCTTC CASTQTENPLYGYTF
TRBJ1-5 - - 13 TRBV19 TGTGCCAGCACAGCTTATAGCAATCAGCCCCAGCATTTT CASTAYSNQPQHF
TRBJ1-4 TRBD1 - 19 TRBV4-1 TGCGCCAGCAGCCAAGCGCCGGGACAGGGAATATACGGTAATGAAAAACTGTTTTTT CASSQAPGQGIYGNEKLFF
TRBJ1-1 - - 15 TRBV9 TGTGCCAGCAGCGTAGGTCCAGGGTTGAACACTGAAGCTTTCTTT CASSVGPGLNTEAFF
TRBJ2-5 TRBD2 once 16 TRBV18 TGTGCCAGCTCACCAAGGGATAGCGGGAGGGCGGAGACCCAGTACTTC CASSPRDSGRAETQYF
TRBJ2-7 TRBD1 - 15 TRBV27 TGTGCCAGCAGTTACGCGGGACAGGGGGCCGACGAGCAGTACTTC CASSYAGQGADEQYF
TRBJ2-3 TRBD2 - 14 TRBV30 TGTGCCTGGAGCGGCGCGGGGGGCACAGATACGCAGTATTTT CAWSGAGGTDTQYF
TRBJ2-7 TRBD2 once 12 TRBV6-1 TGTGCCAGCAGTCGACTAGCTAACGAGCAGTACTTC CASSRLANEQYF
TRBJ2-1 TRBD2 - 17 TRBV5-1 TGCGCCAGCAGCGGGGGACTAGCGGGAGGAATGATCAATGAGCAGTTCTTC CASSGGLAGGMINEQFF
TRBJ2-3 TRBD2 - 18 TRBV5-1 TGCGCCAGCAGCTTGGGAAGCGGGAGTGATTTGGGGACAGATACGCAGTATTTT CASSLGSGSDLGTDTQYF